This T cell receptor beta chain was observed in a study of cytomegalovirus exposure and HLA in healthy donors. The study's findings and limits: Accounts indicate the classifier identified cytomegalovirus status with strong specificity and sensitivity. Per a later analysis, roughly 17,000 TCR beta sequences showed association with HLA alleles at 0.05 false discovery rate.

PCR primers comprised 60 Vbeta and 13 Jbeta primers. Clones were read by immunoSEQ multiplex PCR, and TCRdb kept only the in-frame ones, dropping some. The top ten hold 1.5% to 2% of the sample, which has about 190,000 clones, 60% to 80% seen once. With regard to this clone: What it binds is not known.

The J segment lost 1 base and the V segment lost 5 bases, leaving 4 bases of the junction unmatched. CDR3 length: 16 amino acids. The clonotype was recovered from a young woman in good health and CMV-seronegative. The sequenced sample consisted of PBMCs. The V gene is TRBV23-1, the J gene TRBJ2-1; 11 nucleotides align to TRBD2. TRBV23-1 is noted as an ORF with a role that remains uncertain. The CDR3 DNA sequence: TGCGCCAGCAGTGCGACTAGCGGGGCGTCCTACAATGAGCAGTTCTTC. It is translated as CASSATSGASYNEQFF.